The subject of this entry is one T cell receptor (beta chain). This clonotype turned up a few times. Its target antigen remains unknown. No clone much larger than this one lies a single base away; base qualities are absent. This entry is derived from a study of regulatory T cells in long-lasting Graves disease (dated by TCRdb to the early 2020s). Context from the whole study: Patients with newly diagnosed Graves' disease had been on antithyroid drugs for under 3 months. Patients with persistent Graves' disease were compared with patients with newly diagnosed Graves' disease using TCR sequencing and RNA sequencing of peripheral blood. The study was registered as a clinical trial and conducted in China. A total of 33 samples underwent TCR sequencing: around 13 from persistent and around 20 from newly diagnosed Graves' disease patients.

What the work shows at the level of the full study, not this receptor alone: Because the primary lesion, thyroid tissue, could not be accessed, the study looked at peripheral blood alone. Only the TCR beta chain was sequenced and analyzed. More public clonotypes were shared among persistent patients (more than 2,500) than among newly diagnosed patients (approximately 930). Compared with newly diagnosed patients, persistent Graves' disease patients had lower TCR Shannon entropy and fewer highly expanded clones, which suggests clonal expansion. Preferential use of TRBV28, TRBJ1-2 and TRBJ2-5 was observed in persistent disease, whereas TRBV20-1 and TRBJ2-1 were favored in newly diagnosed disease. The small sample size was acknowledged by the authors as a limitation that may reduce accuracy.

Trimming accounts for 3 bases at V and 5 bases at J, while the number of junction bases matched to no gene is 6. CDR1 and CDR2 were assigned from the germline V gene (reference sequence) as LNHDA and SQIVND. From the cysteine up to the phenylalanine, the CDR3 has a length of 14 residues. The CDR3 DNA has 42 bases and is translated from base 1. The library was made by multiplex PCR. TCRdb records Illumina HiSeq 4000 as the sequencer. iRepertoire HTBI primers and Arm-PCR amplification of CDR3 regions were used to construct TCR beta libraries. Gel purification was performed on PCR products prior to sequencing. Under the source paper's analysis protocol: Gene usage analysis of CDR3 amino acid clonotypes used the roughly 60 TRBV and some 15 TRBJ segments found across samples. Filtered high-quality paired reads were merged into contigs using COPE and FqMerger. Contigs were aligned with BLAST to IMGT TRBV, TRBD and TRBJ reference genes, and CDR3 was defined per IMGT. Highly expanded clones were defined as clonotypes with a frequency above 0.1%. Repertoire diversity was measured by Shannon entropy, and V-J evenness by the Gini coefficient. Public clonotypes were defined as clonotypes shared by more than one individual. TCRdb trimmed the raw reads at Q25, called clones with MiXCR and kept productive beta chains. A single entry per CDR3 protein holds the most common genes and DNA from its merged rows. These V and J calls originate from TCRdb's pipeline instead of the authors' own analysis. The sample table records roughly 510,000 distinct CDR3 sequences; roughly 15% of these occur just once. The ten most abundant clones make up 9.5% to 15% of the sample.

What this sample's time point label stands for: newly diagnosed GD, antithyroid drugs for less than 3 months. For both TCR sequencing and RNA sequencing, RNA was extracted from PBMCs in TRIzol. The diagnosis of Graves' disease was made according to American Thyroid Association guidelines. The patients came from an endocrinology department in Xi'an, China. From each patient, about 9.7 milliliters of peripheral blood was collected into an EDTA anticoagulant tube. Ficoll Paque Plus density gradient separation was used to isolate PBMCs, and no further T cell sorting was performed. An Agilent 2100 Bioanalyzer and agarose gel were used to check RNA quality, and a NanoDrop 2000 was used to measure RNA concentration. These same records also appear under a second study, on T cells in Graves' hyperthyroidism and ophthalmopathy. Reported in the second study: Stable Graves' hyperthyroidism was defined as no progression to ophthalmopathy during 18 months of follow-up. The hyperthyroidism patients were between 18 and 65 years old and newly diagnosed, with a disease duration of less than 2 months. Exclusion was applied to patients with uncontrolled infections, other autoimmune diseases, pregnancy or lactation. Clinical symptoms, serum thyroxine and TRAb, thyroid ultrasound, and orbital computed tomography formed the basis for the diagnoses. A first-round RT-PCR of the TCR CDR3 used the HTBI primer set with the Qiagen OneStep RT-PCR kit. Blood samples also contained most of the expanded thyroid clonotypes (frequency above 0.001), which suggests that blood repertoires may reflect thyroid immune responses. Ophthalmopathy was separated from stable hyperthyroidism by a 13 V-J signature model, with 85% to 90% sensitivity and approximately 84% specificity obtained in cross-validation and 80%/75% obtained in testing. In validation, progression to ophthalmopathy was predicted by the model with roughly 69% sensitivity and 72% to 80% specificity, a median of about 6 months before onset. To identify distinguishing TCR V-J signatures, a discovery cohort of about 95 patients was used, comprising 40 to 45 with Graves' ophthalmopathy and roughly 60 with stable Graves' hyperthyroidism. Prospective prediction of ophthalmopathy was tested in an independent validation cohort consisting of 18 to 20 hyperthyroidism patients and some 17 patients who later progressed to ophthalmopathy. The 80 to 100 discovery patients were randomly divided into training and test sets at a 7:3 ratio. In several Graves' hyperthyroidism patients, the study also compared T-cell repertoires from thyroid tissue with T-cell repertoires from blood. After blood sampling, hyperthyroidism patients were treated with methimazole at a starting dose of 30 mg daily, and ophthalmopathy patients were treated with high-dose intravenous methylprednisolone. Libraries were constructed in a second round of multiplex PCR, after which size selection and purification were performed. Libraries were sequenced paired-end with 100 bp reads on an Illumina HiSeq2000. SOAPnuke was used to process the raw data, throwing out any read that contained adapters or uncalled bases, had a mean Phred below 15, or lacked an exact constant-primer or identifier match. High-quality paired reads were merged using COPE v1.2.5, and each unique nucleotide sequence was defined as a clonotype. MiTCR v1.1 was used to align the clonotypes against IMGT TRBV, TRBD and TRBJ reference segments. The analysis was restricted to V-J combinations with a frequency above 0.0001, which together covered roughly 99% of the repertoires. A TCS score was defined as the ratio of F50 (clonal expansion) to E x V (chaos), with BLOSUM62-based TCRdist applied between CDR3 peptides within each V-J. Welch's t-statistics and random forest reduced fewer than 600 V-J features to 10 to 15, which were used in a naive Bayes classifier (R e1071). No statistical method was used to set the sample size in advance, and investigators knew the group allocation. The paper reports TCR Vbeta CDR3 sequencing of approximately 140 peripheral blood samples: around 41 ophthalmopathy, about 75 hyperthyroidism and approximately 17 progressor patients.

This sequence uses TRBV19 and TRBJ1-1, and TRBD1 matches 7 of the central bases. Sequencing was performed on peripheral blood mononuclear cells (PBMCs), taken at new diagnosis, from a patient treated with antithyroid drugs. This receptor was obtained from a man between 18 and 29 years old with Graves disease. Donor details come from another sample of the same person, matched by shared clones. The nucleotide sequence is given as TGTGCCAGTAGTATGGTCAGGGGGATGACTGAAGCTTTCTTT. It is translated as CASSMVRGMTEAFF.